This T cell receptor (beta chain) was sequenced during a study of blood T cell repertoires in COVID-19. Study overall: The cDNA or gDNA used as material had been derived from T cells, B-cell-depleted T cells, or PBMCs.

The table came from immunoSEQ multiplex PCR; TCRdb's copy has only in-frame clones and leaves some out. Of around 200,000 clones listed, 65% to 90% are singletons. Germline lookup yields CDR1 MNHEY and CDR2 SVGAGI. V lost 2 bases and J 0 bases, leaving 10 bases between the germline ends. This CDR3 comprises 15 residues. Cohort allocation depended upon clinical history that participants reported. Participants classified as exposed had met a COVID-19 case within 2 weeks before study entry. The clonotype comes from a woman aged 25-40 years who had been exposed to COVID-19. The chain recombines TRBV6-5 with TRBJ1-1; D is perhaps TRBD1 (5 bases). Sequenced: PBMCs or T cells enriched from blood (not recorded which). The CDR3 coding sequence is TGTGCCAGCAGTTACAGACAGAGGATGAACACTGAAGCTTTCTTT. Its protein is CASSYRQRMNTEAFF.